This TCR beta chain emerged from a study of STAT3 mutations in large granular lymphocyte leukemia. For the study at large: Immunosuppressive therapy was given to more than half of T-LGLL patients. Regarding the study as a whole: After therapy, about 35% of the 18 patients switched clonotypes, all new clones STAT3 wild type. At least one immunodominant TCR beta clonotype appeared in every T-cell large granular lymphocyte leukemia patient.

Trimming left V 5 bases short and J 0 bases short, with 11 bases between. This CDR3 contains 14 residues. Germline CDR1 SGHAT, CDR2 FQNNGV. The table came from immunoSEQ multiplex PCR; TCRdb's copy has only in-frame clones and leaves some out. The sample has about 42,000 clones; roughly 77% are singletons. Comment on this clone: Its antigen remains unknown.

The V gene is TRBV11-2, the J gene TRBJ2-7; possibly TRBD1 or TRBD2 for D (5 bases each). Sequenced input: PBMCs. This clonotype was sampled from a human donor with T large granular lymphocyte leukemia. Some clones in this sample may be carry-over from other donors' samples. The CDR3 sequence: CASSRDGGSYEQYV. The DNA for the CDR3 is TGTGCCAGCAGCCGGGACGGTGGCTCCTACGAGCAGTACGTC.